This note documents a single T cell receptor beta chain sequence. The target antigen is unknown. Here the CDR3 omits its conserved ending phenylalanine or tryptophan, so a read error is the likely source. From 500 to 600 ng of total RNA, TCR beta-specific cDNA was reverse-transcribed using a constant-region primer. Modified slightly, ARM-PCR produced TCR beta libraries over three nested multiplex PCR rounds. The first two PCR rounds used TRBV1-TRBV30 forward primers with a C-beta reverse primer, 9 to 10 cycles each. TCRdb itself ran the multiplex PCR reads through MiXCR, one entry per CDR3 protein. The sample yields about 180,000 distinct CDR3 sequences, over 45% seen once. The CDR3 extends over 18 amino acids. V shed 0 bases and J shed 0 bases, with 14 bases lying between them. CDR1 is MGHRA, CDR2 YSYEKL, per germline. The sample belongs to a study of tumor-infiltrating lymphocytes in primary liver carcinoma. Study information: The patient population consisted of men and women between 30 and 69 years of age.

Study-wide results and limits: Tumor top-250-clone fractions significantly exceeded those of blood (p = 0.039).

Blood RNA was derived from unsorted whole blood, and germline DNA was extracted too. Investigators obtained approximately 4.1 milliliters of peripheral blood ahead of surgery. The clonotype comes from a man aged 40-49 years with primary liver carcinoma and hepatitis B virus infection. This rearrangement joins TRBV4-1 to TRBJ2-2; D is uncertain. Specimen: peripheral blood. The CDR3 spells CASSQEWQPNTNTGELFL. The CDR3 bases are TGCGCCAGCAGCCAAGAGTGGCAACCAAACACGAACACCGGGGAGCTGTTTTTA.